Each of the 21 T cell receptor beta chains below was sequenced from the same sample in a study of blood T cell repertoires in COVID-19. This table comes from immunoSEQ multiplex PCR, and its TCRdb copy is limited to in-frame clones, with some not included. The sample has some 350,000 clones; more than 80% are singletons. The sample was PBMCs or T cells enriched from blood (not recorded which). Receptors originate from a man in his late teens or twenties who had recovered from COVID-19.

This chain links TRBV28 with TRBJ1-6, with D unclear. V was pared by 3 bases and J by 12 bases, with 18 bases between. The germline CDR1 and CDR2 sequences are MDHEN and SYDVKM. The CDR3 covers 15 residues. CDR3 nucleotides: TGTGCCAGCAGTTTGCCGGGGTCTGGGATGGTACCCCTCCACTTT. This translates into CASSLPGSGMVPLHF.

The V gene is TRBV19, the J gene TRBJ1-5, with D maybe TRBD1 (6 bases). Germline CDR1 is LNHDA and CDR2 is SQIVND (reference sequence). This CDR3 has 15 amino acids. Trimming left V 6 bases short and J 1 base short, with 13 bases between. The chain's CDR3 is CASRTTGGSNQPQHF. CDR3 nucleotides: TGTGCCAGTAGGACGACAGGTGGAAGCAATCAGCCCCAGCATTTT.

The CDR3 spells CASSQDGQGYNEQFF. The DNA of the CDR3 is TGTGCCAGCAGCCAAGATGGGCAGGGTTATAATGAGCAGTTCTTC. V is TRBV4-2 and J is TRBJ2-1, with D perhaps matching TRBD1 (5 bases). Germline CDR1 LGHNA, CDR2 YNFKEQ. V lost 0 bases to trimming and J lost 7 bases, with 13 bases between them. This CDR3 spans 15 amino acids.

J is TRBJ2-1 and V is TRBV13, with TRBD2 matching over 12 bases. V dropped 5 bases and J dropped 8; count of bases not matched to a gene: 10. CDR3 length: 16 residues. Germline V gives CDR1 PRHDT, CDR2 FYEKMQ (reference sequence). For the CDR3, the DNA is TGTGCCAGCAGCCCCAGGCTAGCGGGAGGGCAACATGAGCAGTTCTTC. Amino acid sequence: CASSPRLAGGQHEQFF.

This rearrangement joins TRBV7-8 to TRBJ1-3; the D gene is possibly TRBD1 (5 bases). This CDR3 region has 15 residues. Germline CDR1 SGHVS, CDR2 FQNEAQ. V lost 5 bases and J lost 4, with 15 bases in between. CDR3 sequence (DNA): TGTGCCAGCAGCGCTAGGACAAATTTAGGAAACACCATATATTTT. This gives the protein CASSARTNLGNTIYF.

The CDR3 nucleotides read TGTGCCACCAGCAGAGATAAGACAGTCTCTGGAAACACCATATATTTT. This translates into CATSRDKTVSGNTIYF. This rearrangement joins TRBV15 to TRBJ1-3, with D tentatively TRBD1 (5 bases). V was clipped by 0 bases and J by 0 bases, with 9 bases between them. There are 16 residues in the CDR3. Germline-derived CDR1 and CDR2 are LNHNV and YYDKDF (reference sequence).

This clone appeared a single time. The V gene is TRBV7-2, the J gene TRBJ1-2; 8 positions agree with TRBD1. J gave up 3 bases and V 5 bases, and 5 bases lay outside the gene matches. Germline-derived CDR1 and CDR2 are SGHTA and FQGNSA. CDR3 size: 14 residues. CDR3 coding DNA: TGTGCCAGCAGCAAGGGACAGGTTTACTATGGCTACACCTTC. Translated, it gives CASSKGQVYYGYTF.

This clone was recorded only once. The V gene is TRBV7-7, the J gene TRBJ2-1; D not resolved. CDR1 and CDR2 (germline): SSHAT, FNYEAQ (reference sequence). The CDR3 has 13 residues. Trimming cost V 5 bases and J 6 bases, with 11 bases left between them. The CDR3 coding sequence is TGTGCCAGCAGCCCGGGTACCCGCAATGAGCAGTTCTTC. Protein product: CASSPGTRNEQFF.

The CDR3 region is CASRPDPTTGGEKLFF. The CDR3 DNA reads as TGCGCCAGTCGGCCCGACCCTACAACAGGGGGTGAAAAACTGTTTTTT. This chain uses TRBV5-1 with TRBJ1-4; 8 positions match TRBD1. Trimming took 8 bases from V and 7 from J; bases not matched to a gene: 16. The CDR3 has 16 amino acids. CDR1 and CDR2 from the germline V gene are SGHRS and YFSETQ.

This clone has a single count. The chain is built from TRBV4-1 and TRBJ2-4; maybe TRBD1 (7 bases). V was clipped by 4 bases and J by 1 base, with 14 bases between them. Per germline, CDR1 MGHRA and CDR2 YSYEKL. This CDR3 comprises 16 residues. Here the CDR3 DNA reads TGCGCCAGCAGCCTGCGGGACAGCTCTGCCAAAAACATTCAGTACTTC. It specifies CASSLRDSSAKNIQYF.

The CDR3 protein is CASSYKGQGSYEQYF. The DNA of the CDR3 is TGTGCCAGCAGTTACAAGGGACAGGGATCCTACGAGCAGTACTTC. The chain employs TRBV6-5 and TRBJ2-7; 9 bases fit TRBD1. CDR1 is MNHEY and CDR2 is SVGAGI in the germline V gene. The CDR3 sequence is 15 residues long. Losses at the gene ends were 2 bases for V and 1 base for J; bases not matched to a gene: 3.

CDR3 region: CASSLDRGRETQYF. CDR3 DNA: TGTGCCAGCAGCTTAGATCGGGGTAGAGAGACCCAGTACTTC. This chain links TRBV11-2 with TRBJ2-5, with TRBD2 as a possible D gene (5 bases). The ends were cut back, 0 bases at V and 4 bases at J, with 9 bases in the middle. The germline gives CDR1 SGHAT, CDR2 FQNNGV. The CDR3 sequence is 14 residues long.

The CDR3 region is CASSHGTYTDTQYF. The CDR3 DNA sequence: TGCGCCAGCAGCCACGGGACTTACACAGATACGCAGTATTTT. V gene TRBV5-1 combines with J gene TRBJ2-3; a possible D gene is TRBD2 (6 bases). CDR1 and CDR2 (germline): SGHRS, YFSETQ. CDR3 length: 14 residues. V was cut by 4 bases and J by 2 bases, with 11 bases left in between.

The genes are TRBV5-1 and TRBJ2-6; no clear D. The V gene lost 3 bases and the J gene lost 2 bases, with 12 bases spanning the gap. This CDR3 is 16 amino acids long. CDR1 and CDR2 (germline): SGHRS, YFSETQ. CDR3 coding DNA: TGCGCCAGCAGCTGGAGTCAGAATACTGGGGCCAACGTCCTGACTTTC. This gives the protein CASSWSQNTGANVLTF.

This clone has only a few counts. The rearrangement uses TRBV2 and TRBJ1-5; a weak D match, TRBD1 (5 bases). The CDR3 has 15 residues. Per germline, CDR1 SNHLY and CDR2 FYNNEI. V was clipped by 5 bases and J by 3 bases, with 14 bases between them. The chain's CDR3 is CASSKGLTYNQPQHF. In nucleotides, the CDR3 is TGTGCCAGCAGTAAGGGACTAACTTACAATCAGCCCCAGCATTTT.

This chain joins TRBV7-6 and TRBJ1-6, with D perhaps matching TRBD1 (6 bases). The ends were cut back, 2 bases at V and 6 bases at J, with 11 bases in the middle. Germline V gene sequence: CDR1 SGHVS, CDR2 FNYEAQ. The CDR3 is made up of 15 amino acids. Here the CDR3 DNA reads TGTGCCAGCAGCTTACAGGCAGGGGCTAATTCACCCCTCCACTTT. Encoded protein: CASSLQAGANSPLHF.

The gene calls are TRBV7-3 and TRBJ2-1; D is possibly TRBD1 (5 bases). This CDR3 comprises 17 residues. Germline V gene sequence: CDR1 SGHTA, CDR2 FQGTGA. V gave up 5 bases and J gave up 0 bases, with 17 bases separating them. The CDR3 DNA sequence: TGTGCCAGCAGCCCTACAGGCGGTGCTGGCTCCTACAATGAGCAGTTCTTC. The encoded protein is CASSPTGGAGSYNEQFF. Full variable domain (remainder filled in from reference TRBV7-3 and TRBJ2-1): GAGVSQTPSNKVTEKGKYVELRCDPISGHTALYWYRQSLGQGPEFLIYFQGTGAADDSGLPNDRFFAVRPEGSVSTLKIQRTERGDSAVYLCASSPTGGAGSYNEQFFGPGTRLTVL.

The gene calls are TRBV5-1 and TRBJ2-2; 7 nucleotides align to TRBD1. Per the germline V gene, CDR1 is SGHRS and CDR2 is YFSETQ. CDR3 length: 15 residues. V lost 1 base, J lost 1 base, and 1 base stayed unmatched. CDR3 sequence (DNA): TGCGCCAGCAGCTTGAGGGACAGGAACACCGGGGAGCTGTTTTTT. Translated: CASSLRDRNTGELFF.

V gene TRBV3-1 (or the pseudogene TRBV3-2) combines with J gene TRBJ2-7; D ambiguous. Deletions cut 0 bases from V and 1 base from J, with 7 bases between. Looked up from germline, CDR1 is LGHDT and CDR2 is YNNKEL (reference sequence). CDR3 length: 14 residues. CDR3 coding DNA: TGTGCCAGCAGCCAAGACACAGTATCCTACGAGCAGTACTTC. Translated, it gives CASSQDTVSYEQYF.

This rearrangement joins TRBV13 to TRBJ1-1; 7 nucleotides align to TRBD1. The CDR3 totals 16 residues. The V gene end was trimmed by 4 bases and the J gene end by 3 bases; junction bases not matched to a gene: 11. Germline V gene sequence: CDR1 PRHDT, CDR2 FYEKMQ (reference sequence). In DNA, the CDR3 is TGTGCCAGCAGCTCCCCCTGGGGCAGGGGGGACACTGAAGCTTTCTTT. Protein sequence: CASSSPWGRGDTEAFF.

The chain carries TRBV7-2 and TRBJ2-3; TRBD2 matches at 11 bases. Germline V gives CDR1 SGHTA, CDR2 FQGNSA. The junction had 11 bases not matched to a gene; V was cut back by 3 bases and J by 3 bases. The length of the CDR3 is 18 residues. This chain's CDR3 is CASSFLPRLAGNTDTQYF. CDR3 in DNA: TGTGCCAGCAGCTTCTTACCCAGACTAGCGGGAAATACAGATACGCAGTATTTT.